These 28 T cell receptor beta chains share one sample of origin, sequenced in a study of post-analysis software for immune sequencing data. These receptors lack a known antigen. cDNA libraries for TCR beta contained unique molecular identifiers. TCRdb re-derived calls from the PCR reads in MiXCR, one entry per CDR3 protein. The table records roughly 570,000 distinct CDR3 sequences, around a third of them present only once. Study-level points and caveats: In patients, five TRBV segments were more frequent than in controls, with TRBV5-6, TRBV5-1 and TRBV20-1 among them.

Material for sequencing was blood. The origin of the receptors is a girl between 2 and 17 years old with multiple sclerosis.

V gene TRBV6-6 combines with J gene TRBJ1-2, with TRBD1 matching 7 bases. Germline trimming cut 11 bases from V and 4 bases from J; bases unmatched to any gene: 10. Germline-derived CDR1 and CDR2 are MNHNY and SVGAGI (reference sequence). The CDR3 runs 13 residues. CDR3 nucleotide sequence: TGTGCCGGCCATACAGGGGAGGGCTATGGCTACACCTTC. Translation gives CAGHTGEGYGYTF.

The rearrangement uses TRBV7-2 and TRBJ1-1; no clear D. V lost 1 base to trimming and J lost 6 bases, with 15 bases between them. The CDR3 covers 15 residues. Germline CDR1 and CDR2: SGHTA and FQGNSA. Here the CDR3 reads CASSLGKLVVSEAFF. CDR3 nucleotide sequence: TGTGCCAGCAGCTTAGGGAAGTTGGTGGTTTCTGAAGCTTTCTTT. Full variable domain (rest looked up from reference TRBV7-2 and TRBJ1-1): GAGVSQSPSNKVTEKGKDVELRCDPISGHTALYWYRQSLGQGLEFLIYFQGNSAPDKSGLPSDRFSAERTGGSVSTLTIQRTQQEDSAVYLCASSLGKLVVSEAFFGQGTRLTVV.

A word on this clonotype: The junction does not match germline at one end; this may be a read error. The chain recombines TRBV9 with TRBJ2-3; either TRBD1 or TRBD2 may fit D (5 bases each). This CDR3 region has 16 residues. Germline lookup yields CDR1 SGDLS and CDR2 YYNGEE. The CDR3 sequence is CAGSPMGRAFTDTQYF. In DNA form, the CDR3 reads TGTGCCGGCAGCCCAATGGGGCGGGCGTTTACAGATACGCAGTATTTT.

The V gene is TRBV6-1, the J gene TRBJ1-5; 8 nucleotides align to TRBD1. Germline V lookup: CDR1 MNHNS, CDR2 SASEGT. This CDR3 is built from 16 residues. V was pared by 5 bases and J by 6 bases, with 12 bases of the junction left unmatched. The CDR3 loop is CASSTLDRGWSQPQHF. The CDR3 DNA reads TGTGCCAGCAGTACTCTCGACAGGGGTTGGAGTCAGCCCCAGCATTTT.

This clonotype has just a few counts. This sequence joins TRBV29-1 and TRBJ2-1, with 9 bases fitting TRBD1. The CDR3 length is 12 residues. V gave up 4 bases and J gave up 10 bases; unmatched junction bases: 5. CDR1 SQVTM and CDR2 ANQGSEA come from the germline V gene. The CDR3 DNA reads TGCAGCGTTGTATTACAGGGGGCCGAGCAGTTCTTC. Its translation is CSVVLQGAEQFF.

This chain joins TRBV12-3 or TRBV12-4 and TRBJ2-5, with 7 bases identical to TRBD1. The J call may be wrong; the DNA end is better matched by TRBJ2-7. The CDR3 runs 14 residues. As DNA, the CDR3 is TGTGCCAGCAGTTACAGGGGACAATCATACGAGCAGTACTTC. It specifies CASSYRGQSYEQYF.

V is TRBV4-1 and J is TRBJ2-2; 8 bases map to TRBD2. This CDR3 has 16 residues. V lost 5 bases, J lost 6 bases, and 11 bases stayed unmatched. Germline V gene data show CDR1 as MGHRA and CDR2 as YSYEKL. CDR3 loop: CASSIRGGPGPGELFF. The CDR3 DNA follows: TGCGCCAGCAGCATTCGGGGGGGCCCAGGTCCCGGGGAGCTGTTTTTT.

This clonotype turned up a few times. The J gene is TRBJ2-7, the V gene TRBV5-1; D may be TRBD1 (6 bases). CDR1 and CDR2 (germline): SGHRS, YFSETQ. The CDR3 is 14 residues long. Trimming left V 1 base short and J 1 base short, with 9 bases between. CDR3 amino acids: CASSLWDTSYEQYF. The CDR3 nucleotides read TGCGCCAGCAGCTTGTGGGACACATCCTACGAGCAGTACTTC.

On this clonotype itself: At one of its ends the junction is not consistent with the germline gene, which may arise from a read error. This sequence joins TRBV4-2 and TRBJ1-2; D call uncertain. CDR3 size: 12 residues. Germline V CDR1 and CDR2: LGHNA, YNFKEQ. CDR3: CASNQEVFDYTF. CDR3 DNA sequence: TGTGCCAGCAACCAAGAAGTGTTCGACTACACCTTC.

This clonotype turned up a few times. This chain links TRBV3-1 with TRBJ2-3; D remains unclear. The CDR3 loop spans 14 amino acids. V was pared by 4 bases and J by 2 bases, with 10 bases between. CDR1 is LGHDT, CDR2 YNNKEL, per germline (reference sequence). CDR3 loop: CASSRGIYTDTQYF. In DNA form, the CDR3 reads TGTGCCAGCAGCCGAGGTATTTACACAGATACGCAGTATTTT.

V and J are TRBV7-9 and TRBJ2-5; D may be TRBD2 (5 bases). CDR3 length: 15 amino acids. V was shortened by 5 bases and J by 0 bases, with 13 bases between the two germline ends. Germline assignment: CDR1 SEHNR and CDR2 FQNEAQ (reference sequence). CDR3 in amino acids: CASSLRPTNQETQYF. CDR3 bases: TGTGCCAGCAGCCTGCGCCCGACTAACCAAGAGACCCAGTACTTC. Based on the CDR3 plus reference TRBV7-9 and TRBJ2-5, the full variable domain is DTGVSQNPRHKITKRGQNVTFRCDPISEHNRLYWYRQTLGQGPEFLTYFQNEAQLEKSRLLSDRFSAERPKGSFSTLEIQRTEQGDSAMYLCASSLRPTNQETQYFGPGTRLLVL.

This chain uses TRBV5-4 with TRBJ2-3, with a tentative D call TRBD1 (7 bases). The CDR3 length is 14 residues. Germline loops: CDR1 SGHNT, CDR2 YYREEE (reference sequence). The ends were cut back, 4 bases at V and 5 bases at J, with 14 bases in the middle. CDR3: CASSTEGQKDTQYF. The CDR3 bases are TGTGCCAGCAGCACGGAGGGACAGAAAGATACGCAGTATTTT.

This clonotype occurred many times. The chain has TRBV6-5 and TRBJ1-2; no reliable D call. The CDR3 has 13 residues. Germline V gene data show CDR1 as MNHEY and CDR2 as SVGAGI. V dropped 6 bases and J dropped 3 bases, with 11 bases sitting between them. The CDR3 coding sequence is TGTGCCAGCAGCCTAGCAGGTCACTATGGCTACACCTTC. Encoded protein: CASSLAGHYGYTF.

This rearrangement joins TRBV29-1 to TRBJ1-2; 7 positions agree with TRBD1. V gave up 7 bases and J gave up 4 bases; unmatched junction bases: 6. CDR3 length: 12 amino acids. Germline V gene data show CDR1 as SQVTM and CDR2 as ANQGSEA. CDR3 nucleotides: TGCAGCGCCGGAGGACAGGCCTATGGCTACACCTTC. Translation: CSAGGQAYGYTF. The whole variable domain, remainder taken from reference TRBV29-1 and TRBJ1-2, is SAVISQKPSRDICQRGTSLTIQCQVDSQVTMMFWYRQQPGQSLTLIATANQGSEATYESGFVIDKFPISRPNLTFSTLTVSNMSPEDSSIYLCSAGGQAYGYTFGSGTRLTVV.

This clonotype was counted between two and nine times. The chain employs TRBV20-1 and TRBJ2-1; 9 positions match TRBD2. This CDR3 is 19 amino acids long. Unmatched junction bases numbered 24, after V lost 2 bases and J lost 10 bases. Germline assignment: CDR1 DFQATT and CDR2 SNEGSKA (reference sequence). The CDR3 region has the DNA TGCAGTGCTAGATCCCCTTCGGGGTTAGGGAGCGGGGGGCTGGGGGAGCAGTTCTTC. Its translation is CSARSPSGLGSGGLGEQFF.

In this sample, this clonotype turned up a few times. The CDR3 sequence: CASSLAPKTGDYNYGYTF. The CDR3 DNA is TGTGCCAGCAGCTTAGCCCCCAAAACAGGGGACTACAACTATGGCTACACCTTC. The chain employs TRBV11-2 and TRBJ1-2; TRBD1 aligns across 7 bases. V lost 1 base to trimming and J lost 2 bases; unmatched junction nucleotides: 13. CDR3 length: 18 residues. Germline V lookup: CDR1 SGHAT, CDR2 FQNNGV.

V usage is TRBV2 and J usage is TRBJ2-1; 7 bases match TRBD2. The CDR3 is made up of 16 amino acids. Germline CDR1 SNHLY, CDR2 FYNNEI. V was clipped by 2 bases and J by 5 bases; unmatched bases: 9. The CDR3 spells CASSESRLAPHNEQFF. CDR3 nucleotides: TGTGCCAGCAGTGAATCCCGACTAGCTCCCCACAATGAGCAGTTCTTC.

The chain links TRBV20-1 to TRBJ2-1; possible D gene TRBD1, 5 bases. The germline CDR1 and CDR2 sequences are DFQATT and SNEGSKA (reference sequence). V was trimmed by 6 bases and J by 3 bases, leaving 12 bases between them. The CDR3 consists of 13 residues. CDR3 nucleotides: TGCAGTGCCAATGGGGCTAGCTACAATGAGCAGTTCTTC. This encodes CSANGASYNEQFF.

The chain links TRBV7-8 to TRBJ2-1; TRBD2 matches at 14 bases. Germline V gene sequence: CDR1 SGHVS, CDR2 FQNEAQ. V trimming: 5 bases; J trimming: 5 bases; junction bases outside the gene matches: 5. This CDR3 spans 16 amino acids. The CDR3 region is CASSPGGLAGDNEQFF. The DNA for the CDR3 is TGTGCCAGCAGCCCAGGGGGACTAGCGGGGGACAATGAGCAGTTCTTC. Variable domain in full (rest from reference TRBV7-8 and TRBJ2-1): GAGVSQSPRYKVAKRGQDVALRCDPISGHVSLFWYQQALGQGPEFLTYFQNEAQLDKSGLPSDRFFAERPEGSVSTLKIQRTQQEDSAVYLCASSPGGLAGDNEQFFGPGTRLTVL.

The V gene is TRBV5-1, the J gene TRBJ2-7; 12 bases line up with TRBD2. V trimming: 4 bases; J trimming: 4 bases; junction bases outside the gene matches: 3. In germline, CDR1 is SGHRS, CDR2 YFSETQ. CDR3 length: 14 residues. This chain's CDR3 is CASSHTSGGYEQYF. For the CDR3, the DNA is TGCGCCAGCAGCCACACTAGCGGGGGGTACGAGCAGTACTTC.

A word on this clonotype: Compared with germline, one end of the junction differs, possibly owing to a read error. This sequence joins TRBV7-3 and TRBJ2-3; D is undetermined. CDR3 length: 16 amino acids. The germline V gene encodes CDR1 SGHTA and CDR2 FQGTGA. The CDR3 reads CTSSLGKNAQTDTQYF. CDR3 DNA sequence: TGTACCAGCAGCCTTGGGAAGAATGCTCAAACAGATACGCAGTATTTT.

The V gene is TRBV6-6, the J gene TRBJ1-2; the match to TRBD1 covers 10 bases. CDR1 is MNHNY and CDR2 is SVGAGI in the germline V gene (reference sequence). The junction had 2 bases not matched to a gene; V was cut back by 8 bases and J by 2 bases. This CDR3 spans 13 amino acids. The CDR3 reads CASGTGVNYGYTF. The CDR3, as DNA: TGTGCCAGCGGGACAGGGGTGAACTATGGCTACACCTTC.

This chain joins TRBV2 and TRBJ2-5; D is possibly TRBD1 (5 bases). Trimming removed 7 bases at V and 11 bases at J, with 17 bases between. CDR1 and CDR2 (germline): SNHLY, FYNNEI. The CDR3 extends over 12 amino acids. CDR3 sequence (DNA): TGTGCCAGCAACCCCGACAGCCTAATACAGTACTTC. It encodes CASNPDSLIQYF.

V gene TRBV7-3 combines with J gene TRBJ2-3; 7 nucleotides agree with TRBD2. J lost 8 bases, V lost 5 bases, and 10 bases had no gene match. The CDR3 runs to 14 residues. The germline gives CDR1 SGHTA, CDR2 FQGTGA. Written as DNA, the CDR3 is TGTGCCAGCAGCCCCAATGCGATAGCGGGTACGCAGTATTTT. Translation gives CASSPNAIAGTQYF.

This clonotype was found a few times. J is TRBJ1-2 and V is TRBV7-3; D uncertain. V was trimmed by 5 bases and J by 1 base, leaving 14 bases between them. Germline V gene lookup returns CDR1 SGHTA and CDR2 FQGTGA. The CDR3 contains 15 residues. The CDR3 sequence: CASSPNPGINYGYTF. The DNA of the CDR3 is TGTGCCAGCAGCCCCAACCCCGGGATTAACTATGGCTACACCTTC.

This clonotype was observed a handful of times. This chain links TRBV29-1 with TRBJ2-1; 8 bases are shared with TRBD2. The CDR3 is 18 amino acids. Germline CDR1 and CDR2: SQVTM and ANQGSEA. The ends lost 5 bases at V and 9 bases at J; junction bases unmatched: 24. CDR3 amino acids: CSVPPPRRLAGPMGEQFF. The CDR3 DNA follows: TGCAGCGTTCCCCCTCCCCGTCGCCTAGCGGGTCCTATGGGTGAGCAGTTCTTC.

In the case of this clonotype: At one of its ends the junction is not consistent with the germline gene, which may arise from a read error. The chain joins TRBV27 to TRBJ2-5; the match to TRBD2 covers 12 bases. Germline lookup yields CDR1 MNHEY and CDR2 SMNVEV (reference sequence). The CDR3 runs 15 residues. CDR3 in amino acids: CASSSGLAGTETQYF. The CDR3 coding sequence is TGTGCCAGCAGTTCAGGACTAGCGGGGACAGAGACTCAGTACTTC.

This CDR3 is CASSYKTGINEQYF. The CDR3 bases are TGTGCCAGCAGCTATAAGACAGGAATAAACGAGCAGTACTTC. The V call is TRBV5-8, the J call TRBJ2-5; D is perhaps TRBD1 (6 bases). The DNA end is a closer match to TRBJ2-7, so the J assignment may be wrong. Germline V gene sequence: CDR1 SGHTS, CDR2 YDEGEE. The CDR3 length is 14 residues.